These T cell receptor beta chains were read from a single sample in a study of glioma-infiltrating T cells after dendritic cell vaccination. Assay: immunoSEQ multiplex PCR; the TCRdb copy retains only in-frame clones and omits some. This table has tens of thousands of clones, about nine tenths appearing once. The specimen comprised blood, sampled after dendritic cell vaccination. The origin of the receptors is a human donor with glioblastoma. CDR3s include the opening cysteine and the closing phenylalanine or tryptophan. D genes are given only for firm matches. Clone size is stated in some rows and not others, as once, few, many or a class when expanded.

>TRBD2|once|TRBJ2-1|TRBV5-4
CASSSRTSGIYNEQFF
TGTGCCAGCAGCTCGAGGACTAGCGGGATATACAATGAGCAGTTCTTC
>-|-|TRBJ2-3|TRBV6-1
CASSAGWVGTDTQYF
TGTGCCAGCAGTGCCGGGTGGGTCGGCACAGATACGCAGTATTTT
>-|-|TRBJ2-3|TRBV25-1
CASRKGAPGSTDTQYF
TGTGCCAGCAGGAAAGGGGCCCCAGGGTCCACAGATACGCAGTATTTT
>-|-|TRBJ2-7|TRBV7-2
CASSLETGRVEQYF
TGTGCCAGCAGCTTAGAAACAGGGAGGGTCGAGCAGTACTTC
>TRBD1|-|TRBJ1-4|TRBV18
CASSPRAGGSEKLFF
TGTGCCAGCTCACCACGGGCAGGGGGCAGTGAAAAACTGTTTTTT
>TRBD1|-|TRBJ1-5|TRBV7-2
CASSPRDRGQDQPQHF
TGTGCCAGCAGCCCCCGGGACAGGGGGCAGGATCAGCCCCAGCATTTT
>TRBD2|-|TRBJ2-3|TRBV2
CASSRLAGAPDTQYF
TGTGCCAGCAGCCGACTAGCGGGAGCCCCAGATACGCAGTATTTT
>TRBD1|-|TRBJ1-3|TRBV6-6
CASIRGLSGNTIYF
TGTGCCAGCATCAGGGGGCTCAGTGGAAACACCATATATTTT
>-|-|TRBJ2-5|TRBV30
CAWSVLQETQYF
TGTGCCTGGAGTGTGCTGCAGGAGACCCAGTACTTC
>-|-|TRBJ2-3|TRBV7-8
CASSLFSSGGTDTQYF
TGTGCCAGCAGCTTATTCTCCTCTGGAGGTACAGATACGCAGTATTTT
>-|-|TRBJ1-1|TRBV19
CASMRAGTEAFF
TGTGCCAGTATGCGGGCAGGCACTGAAGCTTTCTTT
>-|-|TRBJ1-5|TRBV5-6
CASSFTTDRYSNQPQHF
TGTGCCAGCAGCTTTACTACTGACAGATATAGCAATCAGCCCCAGCATTTT
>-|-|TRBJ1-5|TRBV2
CASSRATGAGEPQHF
TGTGCCAGCAGCCGCGCGACAGGTGCGGGCGAGCCCCAGCATTTT
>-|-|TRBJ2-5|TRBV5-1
CASSLGQGQETQYF
TGCGCCAGCAGCCTTGGGCAGGGGCAAGAGACCCAGTACTTC
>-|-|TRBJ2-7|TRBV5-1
CASSSSRGAGEQYF
TGCGCCAGCAGCTCCTCACGGGGGGCTGGCGAGCAGTACTTC
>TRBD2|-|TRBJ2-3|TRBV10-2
CASGSSGGRSTDTQYF
TGCGCCAGCGGGAGTAGCGGGGGTCGTAGCACAGATACGCAGTATTTT
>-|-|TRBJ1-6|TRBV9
CASSVGGGLNSPLHF
TGTGCCAGCAGCGTAGGAGGGGGACTAAATTCACCCCTCCACTTT
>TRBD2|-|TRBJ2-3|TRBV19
CASSVIYQHPGTSGGYTDTQYF
TGTGCCAGTAGTGTAATCTATCAACACCCCGGGACTAGCGGGGGGTACACAGATACGCAGTATTTT
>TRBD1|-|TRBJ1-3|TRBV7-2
CASSPDRGLGNTIYF
TGTGCCAGCAGCCCCGACAGGGGGCTTGGAAACACCATATATTTT
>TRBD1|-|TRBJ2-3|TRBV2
CASRPQAGGEGDTQYF
TGTGCCAGCAGACCCCAAGCAGGGGGCGAAGGAGATACGCAGTATTTT
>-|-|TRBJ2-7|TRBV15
CATSRDRGFEQYF
TGTGCCACCAGCAGAGATCGAGGGTTCGAGCAGTACTTC
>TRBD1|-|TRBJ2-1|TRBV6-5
CASSYGQGGNEQFF
TGTGCCAGCAGTTACGGACAGGGTGGTAATGAGCAGTTCTTC
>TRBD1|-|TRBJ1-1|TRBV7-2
CASSSQGMNTEAFF
TGTGCCAGCAGCTCACAGGGGATGAACACTGAAGCTTTCTTT
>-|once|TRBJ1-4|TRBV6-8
CASWRSPPDRGFF
TGTGCCAGCTGGAGGTCGCCCCCGGACCGGGGGTTTTTT
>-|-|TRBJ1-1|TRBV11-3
CASSDSTGRDTEAFF
TGTGCCAGCAGCGATTCGACAGGTAGAGACACTGAAGCTTTCTTT
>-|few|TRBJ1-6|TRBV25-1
CASSWQFIFPQNSPLHF
TGTGCCAGCAGTTGGCAGTTTATCTTCCCCCAGAATTCACCCCTCCACTTT
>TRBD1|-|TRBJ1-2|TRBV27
CASSLSHGTASNYGYTF
TGTGCCAGCAGTTTATCTCACGGGACAGCTTCTAACTATGGCTACACCTTC
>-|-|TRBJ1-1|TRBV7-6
CASSAGRAANTEAFF
TGTGCCAGCAGCGCAGGGAGGGCAGCTAACACTGAAGCTTTCTTT
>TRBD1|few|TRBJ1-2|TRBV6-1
CASSEAAGQGTYYGYTF
TGTGCCAGCAGTGAAGCCGCGGGACAGGGGACTTACTATGGCTACACCTTC
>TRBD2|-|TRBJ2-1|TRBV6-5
CASSSPPGGGPSEQFF
TGTGCCAGCAGTTCCCCCCCGGGGGGGGGCCCCAGTGAGCAGTTCTTC
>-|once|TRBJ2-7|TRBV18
CASSNQNQGGIYEQYF
TGTGCCAGCTCGAACCAGAATCAGGGTGGCATCTACGAGCAGTACTTC
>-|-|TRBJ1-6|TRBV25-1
CASSELGSSPLHF
TGTGCCAGCAGTGAATTAGGGAGTTCCCCCCTCCACTTT
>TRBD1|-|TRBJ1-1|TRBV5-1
CASSGGQVNTEAFF
TGCGCCAGCAGCGGGGGACAGGTAAACACTGAAGCTTTCTTT
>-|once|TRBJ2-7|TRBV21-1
CASTKGTSGWIPSYEQYF
TGTGCCAGCACCAAGGGGACTAGCGGGTGGATCCCCTCCTACGAGCAGTACTTC
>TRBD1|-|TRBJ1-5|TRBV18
CASSRDRSRSNQPQHF
TGTGCCAGCTCACGGGACAGGTCTCGGAGCAATCAGCCCCAGCATTTT
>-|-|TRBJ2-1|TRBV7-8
CASSLTATREQFF
TGTGCCAGCAGCCTAACAGCCACCCGGGAGCAGTTCTTC
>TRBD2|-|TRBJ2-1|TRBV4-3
CASSQDLAGLTYNEQFF
TGCGCCAGCAGCCAAGACCTAGCGGGCTTAACCTACAATGAGCAGTTCTTC
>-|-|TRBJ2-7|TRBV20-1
CSAQTVYEQYF
TGCAGTGCCCAGACAGTCTACGAGCAGTACTTC
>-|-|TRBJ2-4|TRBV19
CASSKGRQGGIQYF
TGTGCCAGTAGTAAGGGGCGTCAGGGGGGCATTCAGTACTTC
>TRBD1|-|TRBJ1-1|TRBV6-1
CASSVKAGGVTEAFF
TGTGCCAGCAGTGTTAAGGCAGGGGGCGTCACTGAAGCTTTCTTT
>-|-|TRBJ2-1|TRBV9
CASSVVGGAYNEQFF
TGTGCCAGCAGCGTAGTGGGGGGAGCCTACAATGAGCAGTTCTTC
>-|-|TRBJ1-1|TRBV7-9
CASSGGGMNTEAFF
TGTGCCAGCAGCGGCGGGGGGATGAACACTGAAGCTTTCTTT
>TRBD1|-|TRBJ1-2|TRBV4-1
CASSQDSAGTGGGKGYTF
TGCGCCAGCAGCCAAGATTCTGCCGGGACAGGGGGCGGTAAGGGCTACACCTTC
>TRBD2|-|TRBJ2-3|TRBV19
CASSISGGGGGTQYF
TGTGCCAGTAGTATTTCGGGGGGTGGCGGAGGTACGCAGTATTTT
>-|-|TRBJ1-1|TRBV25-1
CASSGRNRNTEAFF
TGTGCCAGCAGTGGCCGGAACAGAAACACTGAAGCTTTCTTT
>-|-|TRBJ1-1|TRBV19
CASSIARSWNTEAFF
TGTGCCAGTAGTATAGCTCGGTCCTGGAACACTGAAGCTTTCTTT
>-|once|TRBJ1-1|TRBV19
CATREGAGVTEAFF
TGTGCCACCAGGGAGGGCGCCGGGGTGACTGAAGCTTTCTTT
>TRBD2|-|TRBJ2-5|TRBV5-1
CASSTGTSGSLGTQYF
TGCGCCAGCAGCACCGGGACTAGCGGGAGTCTCGGGACCCAGTACTTC
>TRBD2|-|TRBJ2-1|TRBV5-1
CASSLDSGGARNEQFF
TGCGCCAGCAGCTTGGATAGCGGGGGGGCTAGGAATGAGCAGTTCTTC
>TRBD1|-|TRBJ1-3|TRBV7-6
CASSLGDSLNTIYF
TGTGCCAGCAGCTTAGGGGACAGCCTAAACACCATATATTTT
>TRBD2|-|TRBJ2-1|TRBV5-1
CASSLGVAGGSYNEQFF
TGCGCCAGCAGCTTGGGGGTAGCGGGAGGCTCCTACAATGAGCAGTTCTTC
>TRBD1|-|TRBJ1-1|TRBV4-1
CASSPLLATGMNTEAFF
TGCGCCAGCAGCCCCCTACTGGCGACAGGGATGAACACTGAAGCTTTCTTT
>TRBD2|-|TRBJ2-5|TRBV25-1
CASLNSGSGETQYF
TGTGCCAGCTTAAATAGCGGGAGTGGAGAGACCCAGTACTTC
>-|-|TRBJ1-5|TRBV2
CASKQTGMSNQPQHF
TGTGCCAGCAAGCAGACGGGTATGAGCAATCAGCCCCAGCATTTT
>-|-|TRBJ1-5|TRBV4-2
CASSQDWLNSNQPQHF
TGTGCCAGCAGCCAAGATTGGCTGAATAGCAATCAGCCCCAGCATTTT
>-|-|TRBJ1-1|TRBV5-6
CASRFGQLNTEAFF
TGTGCCAGCAGATTTGGACAGTTAAACACTGAAGCTTTCTTT
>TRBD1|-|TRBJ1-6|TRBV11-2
CASSFPVFRQGKDNSPLHF
TGTGCCAGCAGCTTTCCCGTCTTTCGACAGGGCAAAGATAATTCACCCCTCCACTTT
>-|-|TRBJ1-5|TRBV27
CASSTQGAAQHF
TGTGCCAGCAGTACCCAGGGTGCCGCCCAGCATTTT
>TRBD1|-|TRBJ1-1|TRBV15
CATSILGTGRSNTEAFF
TGTGCCACCAGCATTCTTGGGACAGGGAGGAGTAACACTGAAGCTTTCTTT
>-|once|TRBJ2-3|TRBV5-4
CASSPDTTFGTDTQYF
TGTGCCAGCAGCCCGGATACTACCTTCGGCACAGATACGCAGTATTTT